The TCR beta chain described here comes from a study of cytomegalovirus exposure and HLA in healthy donors. Primers for the PCR totalled 60 Vbeta and 13 Jbeta. Generated by immunoSEQ multiplex PCR, the TCRdb table keeps only in-frame clones and is missing some. The sample lists around 110,000 clones; 82% were seen once. Overall study results and limits: With later analysis, a missense DCLRE1C variant became linked to TCR beta V- and J-gene trimming. On later analysis, the bulk of CMV-associated TCR beta chains appeared to be HLA-restricted.

The CDR3 consists of 16 residues. Germline CDR1 is SGHTA and CDR2 is FQGNSA. As to this clone: Its specificity is not known. The junction departs from the called germline gene at one end, perhaps through a read error.

V gene TRBV7-2 combines with J gene TRBJ1-5; D is ambiguous. Source material: PBMCs. The TCR originated in a man in his fifties or sixties in good health and CMV-seronegative. The CDR3 spells CANSLGGQSSNQPQHF. The CDR3 DNA is TGTGCCAACAGCTTAGGTGGGCAGTCAAGCAATCAGCCCCAGCATTTT.